These T cell receptor beta chains were read from a single sample in a study of molecular identifiers for immune sequencing clone quantification. TCRdb re-called the PCR reads with MiXCR, one entry per CDR3 protein. Of approximately 670,000 distinct CDR3 sequences listed, 15% to 20% are singletons. Sequenced material: naive CD8+ T cells from blood, with Jurkat cell RNA spiked in. The source is a human donor in good health. Some libraries in this study had Jurkat cell RNA spiked in. CDR3s include the opening cysteine and the closing phenylalanine or tryptophan.

V	J	CDR3
TRBV3-1	TRBJ2-2	CASSHPHDSYTGELFF
TRBV15	TRBJ1-5	CATGAEGVNQPQHF
TRBV4-1	TRBJ2-7	CASSPTGGRENYEQYF
TRBV7-9	TRBJ1-1	CASSKSVGMNTEAFF
TRBV28	TRBJ2-5	CASSFPGEGQETQYF
TRBV4-3	TRBJ1-5	CASSQDPGTQPQHF
TRBV4-3	TRBJ2-7	CASSQNLAGVYEQYF
TRBV24-1	TRBJ2-1	CATSDFLQFNNEQFF
TRBV7-9	TRBJ2-1	CASSPPGGAYNEQFF
TRBV12-3/TRBV12-4	TRBJ2-1	CASSPTSGGNYNEQFF
TRBV12-3/TRBV12-4	TRBJ1-1	CASSPAVSVFTEAFF
TRBV10-2	TRBJ1-1	CASSEFVGMNTEAFF
TRBV6-1	TRBJ2-3	CASSEGLVRMSTDTQYF
TRBV6-2/TRBV6-3	TRBJ2-7	CASSRGAAWGEQYF
TRBV7-9	TRBJ2-7	CASSLALSQGTYEQYF
TRBV4-1	TRBJ1-1	CASSQGVSRVNTEAFF